One and the same sample provided the 2 T cell receptor beta chains below, sequenced in a study of brain T cells in children with intractable seizures. Method: immunoSEQ multiplex PCR; TCRdb's copy keeps in-frame clones and lacks some. The sample yields fewer than 150,000 clones, approximately 94% seen once. Sequences were derived from peripheral blood, sampled at surgery. The source of these receptors is a boy younger than two with hemimegalencephaly and intractable seizures.

In its sample, this clone was seen once. The rearrangement joins TRBV9 to TRBJ1-2; TRBD1 matches 8 bases. The junction had 10 bases not matched to a gene; V was cut back by 4 bases and J by 5 bases. CDR3 length: 15 amino acids. The germline V gene encodes CDR1 SGDLS and CDR2 YYNGEE. CDR3 nucleotides: TGTGCCAGCAGCCCTCGACAGGGGAATGAGTATGGCTACACCTTC. It specifies CASSPRQGNEYGYTF.

In this sample, this clone turned up once. This chain joins TRBV5-1 and TRBJ1-1; 7 nucleotides agree with TRBD1. This CDR3 is built from 14 residues. Looked up from germline, CDR1 is SGHRS and CDR2 is YFSETQ. The V gene end was trimmed by 3 bases and the J gene end by 2 bases; junction bases not matched to a gene: 4. CDR3 coding DNA: TGCGCCAGCAGCTGGCAGGGGGTAAACACTGAAGCTTTCTTT. Translated, it gives CASSWQGVNTEAFF.